The rows below give T cell receptor beta chains drawn from one sample of a study of beta chain features in type 1 diabetes. The method was immunoSEQ multiplex PCR; TCRdb's version includes in-frame clones alone and lacks a portion of them. The sample records just over 150,000 clones, 11% being singletons. Material: central memory CD4+ T cells from blood. The receptors come from a young man in good health. Each CDR3 is given with its conserved first and last residue. The order of the fields is J gene, D gene, V gene, clone size, CDR3 DNA, CDR3 protein. D genes are given only for firm matches. The size of a clone is reported for some rows only, either as once, few or many, or as a class for expanded clones.

j_call: TRBJ1-4; d_call: TRBD1; v_call: TRBV29-1; clone_size: few; cdr3_nt: TGCAGCGTTGCCCCTGCCTCGGGACAGGGGAATCGGTTTTTT; cdr3_aa: CSVAPASGQGNRFF
j_call: TRBJ2-1; d_call: TRBD1; v_call: TRBV7-7; clone_size: many; cdr3_nt: TGTGCTAGCAGCTTTGACAGGGGAAATGAGCAGTTCTTC; cdr3_aa: CASSFDRGNEQFF
j_call: TRBJ2-7; d_call: .; v_call: TRBV5-4; clone_size: .; cdr3_nt: TGTGCCAGCAGCTCCATGGGACCCACCTACGAGCAGTACTTC; cdr3_aa: CASSSMGPTYEQYF
j_call: TRBJ1-4; d_call: TRBD1; v_call: TRBV29-1; clone_size: .; cdr3_nt: TGCAGCGTTGAGGGACAGGGAAGGGAAAAACTGTTTTTT; cdr3_aa: CSVEGQGREKLFF
j_call: TRBJ2-5; d_call: .; v_call: TRBV27; clone_size: .; cdr3_nt: TGTGCCAGCAGTTTACAGGGAGGTTCCCAGTACTTC; cdr3_aa: CASSLQGGSQYF
j_call: TRBJ2-3; d_call: TRBD1; v_call: TRBV15; clone_size: .; cdr3_nt: TGTGCCACCGGACAGGGGGGCACAGATACGCAGTATTTT; cdr3_aa: CATGQGGTDTQYF
j_call: TRBJ2-7; d_call: .; v_call: TRBV14; clone_size: many; cdr3_nt: TGTGCCAGCAGCCAAGGGGTAAATACCGAGCAGTACTTC; cdr3_aa: CASSQGVNTEQYF
j_call: TRBJ2-1; d_call: .; v_call: TRBV19; clone_size: few; cdr3_nt: TGTGCCAGTAGTATGTGGGGGAGGTCCTACAATGAGCAGTTCTTC; cdr3_aa: CASSMWGRSYNEQFF
j_call: TRBJ2-1; d_call: .; v_call: TRBV7-2; clone_size: .; cdr3_nt: TGTGCCAGCAGCTTGAGAAGGGATTCGGCTGAGCAGTTCTTC; cdr3_aa: CASSLRRDSAEQFF
j_call: TRBJ1-4; d_call: .; v_call: TRBV7-9; clone_size: .; cdr3_nt: TGTGCCAGCAGGGAAGGGGCACGGAATGAAAAACTGTTTTTT; cdr3_aa: CASREGARNEKLFF
j_call: TRBJ2-5; d_call: .; v_call: TRBV9; clone_size: few; cdr3_nt: TGTGCCAGCAGCGTAGGGGTGGTCTCGGAAGAACCCCAGTACTTC; cdr3_aa: CASSVGVVSEEPQYF
j_call: TRBJ2-7; d_call: TRBD2; v_call: TRBV2; clone_size: .; cdr3_nt: TGTGCCAGCAGTGAAGTCGGCCTAGCGGGTGCCGAGCAGTACTTC; cdr3_aa: CASSEVGLAGAEQYF
j_call: TRBJ1-2; d_call: TRBD1; v_call: TRBV7-8; clone_size: few; cdr3_nt: TGTGCCAGCAGCTTAGCGAGACAGGGACTCCAAGCTAACTATGGCTACACCTTC; cdr3_aa: CASSLARQGLQANYGYTF
j_call: TRBJ2-2; d_call: .; v_call: TRBV9; clone_size: .; cdr3_nt: TGTGCCAGCAGTAACCCCCGGGGGGCTAGCGGGAACACCGGGGAGCTGTTTTTT; cdr3_aa: CASSNPRGASGNTGELFF
j_call: TRBJ1-5; d_call: .; v_call: TRBV7-2; clone_size: few; cdr3_nt: TGTGCCAGCAGCTTAGTAGCGGGGAATCAGCCCCAGCATTTT; cdr3_aa: CASSLVAGNQPQHF
j_call: TRBJ2-1; d_call: TRBD2; v_call: TRBV25-1; clone_size: .; cdr3_nt: TGTGCCAGCAGTCCACGACTAGCGGGAGGATCGGAGTTCTTC; cdr3_aa: CASSPRLAGGSEFF
j_call: TRBJ2-2; d_call: .; v_call: TRBV2; clone_size: .; cdr3_nt: TGTGCCAGCAGGGGCCAGGTGCCCGGGGAGCTGTTTTTT; cdr3_aa: CASRGQVPGELFF
j_call: TRBJ2-1; d_call: .; v_call: TRBV9; clone_size: .; cdr3_nt: TGTGCCAGCAGCGTCGACGGACGAGACAATGAGCAGTTCTTC; cdr3_aa: CASSVDGRDNEQFF
j_call: TRBJ1-4; d_call: .; v_call: TRBV7-9; clone_size: .; cdr3_nt: TGTGCCAGCAGGAAGAATGAAAAACTGTTTTTT; cdr3_aa: CASRKNEKLFF
j_call: TRBJ1-1; d_call: .; v_call: TRBV7-2; clone_size: few; cdr3_nt: TGTGCCAGCAGCTTTCGGGGGGCAAAGACTGAAGCTTTCTTT; cdr3_aa: CASSFRGAKTEAFF
j_call: TRBJ1-2; d_call: .; v_call: TRBV19; clone_size: .; cdr3_nt: TGTGCCAGTAGTATAACGAACAACTATGGCTACACCTTC; cdr3_aa: CASSITNNYGYTF
j_call: TRBJ1-2; d_call: .; v_call: TRBV2; clone_size: few; cdr3_nt: TGTGCCAGCAGTCTCAAGTATGGCTACACCTTC; cdr3_aa: CASSLKYGYTF
j_call: TRBJ2-3; d_call: .; v_call: TRBV29-1; clone_size: .; cdr3_nt: TGCAGCGTTGTCCCGTGGGGGGGCGGAAGCACAGATACGCAGTATTTT; cdr3_aa: CSVVPWGGGSTDTQYF
j_call: TRBJ2-1; d_call: .; v_call: TRBV30; clone_size: few; cdr3_nt: TGTGCCTGGAGTGTACTAAGCGGACAGCACAATGAGCAGTTCTTC; cdr3_aa: CAWSVLSGQHNEQFF
j_call: TRBJ2-3; d_call: TRBD2; v_call: TRBV29-1; clone_size: .; cdr3_nt: TGCAGCGTTGAAGTAGCGGGGGCGACCACAGATACGCAGTATTTT; cdr3_aa: CSVEVAGATTDTQYF
j_call: TRBJ2-7; d_call: .; v_call: TRBV28; clone_size: few; cdr3_nt: TGTGCCAGCAGCTCGGACGGGGGGCGCGAGCAGTACTTC; cdr3_aa: CASSSDGGREQYF
j_call: TRBJ2-3; d_call: .; v_call: TRBV6-1; clone_size: few; cdr3_nt: TGTGCCAGCAGTGAGAAGACTAGCACAGATACGCAGTATTTT; cdr3_aa: CASSEKTSTDTQYF
j_call: TRBJ2-3; d_call: TRBD2; v_call: TRBV7-9; clone_size: .; cdr3_nt: TGTGCCAGCAGAGCTAGCGGGAGCGCGTCAGATACGCAGTATTTT; cdr3_aa: CASRASGSASDTQYF
j_call: TRBJ1-6; d_call: .; v_call: TRBV7-2; clone_size: .; cdr3_nt: TGTGCCAGCAGCAGCTGGGACGGCCGAAATTCACCCCTCCACTTT; cdr3_aa: CASSSWDGRNSPLHF
j_call: TRBJ2-1; d_call: .; v_call: TRBV7-6; clone_size: .; cdr3_nt: TGTGCCAGCAGCCATTCTAATGCCGGGACGACGAATGAGCAGTTCTTC; cdr3_aa: CASSHSNAGTTNEQFF
j_call: TRBJ1-5; d_call: .; v_call: TRBV2; clone_size: .; cdr3_nt: TGTGCCAGCAATCTGGTAGGGCAGCCCCAGCATTTT; cdr3_aa: CASNLVGQPQHF
j_call: TRBJ2-7; d_call: TRBD1; v_call: TRBV10-3; clone_size: few; cdr3_nt: TGTGCCACCCGACCGGGACAGGGACTTAGAGAGCAGTACTTC; cdr3_aa: CATRPGQGLREQYF
j_call: TRBJ2-5; d_call: .; v_call: TRBV13; clone_size: once; cdr3_nt: TGTGCCAGCAGCTTAAGGGGGGGCTCGGTCGAGACCCAGTACTTC; cdr3_aa: CASSLRGGSVETQYF
j_call: TRBJ2-3; d_call: .; v_call: TRBV19; clone_size: few; cdr3_nt: TGTGCCAGTAGTATAGATACGGCAGGGCCGGTCGGAGATACGCAGTATTTT; cdr3_aa: CASSIDTAGPVGDTQYF
j_call: TRBJ2-3; d_call: .; v_call: TRBV19; clone_size: many; cdr3_nt: TGTGCCAGTAGTGAAGGGGACCCCGGCACAGATACGCAGTATTTT; cdr3_aa: CASSEGDPGTDTQYF
j_call: TRBJ1-6; d_call: .; v_call: TRBV6-5; clone_size: few; cdr3_nt: TGTGCCAGCAGTTATAGCCGTAATAATTCACCCCTCCACTTT; cdr3_aa: CASSYSRNNSPLHF
j_call: TRBJ1-1; d_call: .; v_call: TRBV10-3; clone_size: few; cdr3_nt: TGTGCCAGCAGCAACGGCAAGAAGAAGAACACTGAAGCTTTCTTT; cdr3_aa: CASSNGKKKNTEAFF
j_call: TRBJ2-3; d_call: TRBD2; v_call: TRBV19; clone_size: few; cdr3_nt: TGTGCCAGTAGCCGGACTAGCGGTGCGTATACGCAGTATTTT; cdr3_aa: CASSRTSGAYTQYF
j_call: TRBJ1-5; d_call: .; v_call: TRBV4-3; clone_size: few; cdr3_nt: TGCGCCAGCAGCCAAGGGGCGGGTGGAAGCAATCAGCCCCAGCATTTT; cdr3_aa: CASSQGAGGSNQPQHF
j_call: TRBJ2-7; d_call: TRBD1; v_call: TRBV7-2; clone_size: .; cdr3_nt: TGTGCCAGCAGCCTAGACGGGACAGGTCTCGAGCAGTACTTC; cdr3_aa: CASSLDGTGLEQYF
j_call: TRBJ2-7; d_call: TRBD2; v_call: TRBV10-2; clone_size: .; cdr3_nt: TGCGCCAGCATGGGACTAGGGACCTACGAGCAGTACTTC; cdr3_aa: CASMGLGTYEQYF
j_call: TRBJ2-3; d_call: TRBD1; v_call: TRBV5-4; clone_size: .; cdr3_nt: TGTGCCAGCAGCTTGGGCCCGGGACAGGGTGAAGATACGCAGTATTTT; cdr3_aa: CASSLGPGQGEDTQYF
j_call: TRBJ2-1; d_call: .; v_call: TRBV9; clone_size: .; cdr3_nt: TGTGCCAGCAGCGTAGTATCACTGAGCTCCTACAATGAGCAGTTCTTC; cdr3_aa: CASSVVSLSSYNEQFF
j_call: TRBJ2-3; d_call: .; v_call: TRBV9; clone_size: few; cdr3_nt: TGTGCCAGCAGCGCACGGACATTGAGTTCGGATACGCAGTATTTT; cdr3_aa: CASSARTLSSDTQYF
j_call: TRBJ2-5; d_call: .; v_call: TRBV7-2; clone_size: few; cdr3_nt: TGTGCCAGCAGCTTTCAGAGAGAGACCCAGTACTTC; cdr3_aa: CASSFQRETQYF
j_call: TRBJ2-7; d_call: .; v_call: TRBV11-2; clone_size: .; cdr3_nt: TGTGCCAGCAGCCACCGGGACTCCCGTGGAGACGAGCAGTACTTC; cdr3_aa: CASSHRDSRGDEQYF
j_call: TRBJ2-3; d_call: .; v_call: TRBV10-3; clone_size: few; cdr3_nt: TGTGCCATCAGTGAAGGGGCTACGCAGTATTTT; cdr3_aa: CAISEGATQYF
j_call: TRBJ2-3; d_call: TRBD2; v_call: TRBV5-4; clone_size: .; cdr3_nt: TGTGCCAGCAGCCTAAGGCGGGGGAGGAGCACAGATACGCAGTATTTT; cdr3_aa: CASSLRRGRSTDTQYF
j_call: TRBJ2-7; d_call: .; v_call: TRBV14; clone_size: .; cdr3_nt: TGTGCCAGCAGCCAAGGACAGTTAATAGCCTACGAGCAGTACTTC; cdr3_aa: CASSQGQLIAYEQYF
j_call: TRBJ2-1; d_call: .; v_call: TRBV4-3; clone_size: .; cdr3_nt: TGCGCCAGCAGCCAAGTGAAAGGGGTGGACTCCTACAATGAGCAGTTCTTC; cdr3_aa: CASSQVKGVDSYNEQFF